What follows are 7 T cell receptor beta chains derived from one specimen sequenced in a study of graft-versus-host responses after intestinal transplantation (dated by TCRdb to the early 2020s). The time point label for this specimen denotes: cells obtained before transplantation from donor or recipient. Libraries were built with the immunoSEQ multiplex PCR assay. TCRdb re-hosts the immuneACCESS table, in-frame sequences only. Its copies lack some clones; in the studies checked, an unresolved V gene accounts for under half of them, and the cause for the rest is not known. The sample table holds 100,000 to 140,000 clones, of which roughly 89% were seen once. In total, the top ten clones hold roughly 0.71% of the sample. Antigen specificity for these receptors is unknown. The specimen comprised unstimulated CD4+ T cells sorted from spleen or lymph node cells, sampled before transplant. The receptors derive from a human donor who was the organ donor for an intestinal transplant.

DNA for the CDR3: TGTGCCAGCAGCTTGGACCCTTCCTCAGATACGCAGTATTTT. Protein sequence: CASSLDPSSDTQYF. The rearrangement uses TRBV7-7 and TRBJ2-3; D gene ambiguous. Looked up from germline, CDR1 is SSHAT and CDR2 is FNYEAQ (reference sequence). The CDR3 extends over 14 amino acids. Trimming stripped 3 bases from V and 4 bases from J, with 11 bases between.

CDR3 bases: TGTGCCAGCAGTGAAGCGTGGGGAAATAGGCATGGCTACACCTTC. This sequence encodes CASSEAWGNRHGYTF. The chain combines TRBV6-1 with TRBJ1-2; unclear D gene. Germline CDR1 reads MNHNS; CDR2 reads SASEGT. This CDR3 is 15 amino acids long. V dropped 0 bases and J dropped 6 bases, with 14 bases sitting between them.

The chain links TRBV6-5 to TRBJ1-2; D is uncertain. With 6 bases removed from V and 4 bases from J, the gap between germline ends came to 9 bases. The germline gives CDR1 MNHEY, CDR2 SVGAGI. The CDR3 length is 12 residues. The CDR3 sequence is CASSFDGYGYTF. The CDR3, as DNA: TGTGCCAGCAGCTTCGACGGCTATGGCTACACCTTC.

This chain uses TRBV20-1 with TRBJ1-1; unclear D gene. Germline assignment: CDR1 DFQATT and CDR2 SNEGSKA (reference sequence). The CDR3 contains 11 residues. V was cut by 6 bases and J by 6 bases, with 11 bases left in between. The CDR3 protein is CSAGWVAEAFF. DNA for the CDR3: TGCAGTGCCGGATGGGTAGCTGAAGCTTTCTTT.

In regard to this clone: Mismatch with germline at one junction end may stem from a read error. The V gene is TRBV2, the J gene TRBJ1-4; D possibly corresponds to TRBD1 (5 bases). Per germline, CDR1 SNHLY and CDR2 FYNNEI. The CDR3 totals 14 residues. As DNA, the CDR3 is TGTGCCAGCAGCGAAGGGGTGGGTAATGAAAAACTGTTTTTT. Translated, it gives CASSEGVGNEKLFF.

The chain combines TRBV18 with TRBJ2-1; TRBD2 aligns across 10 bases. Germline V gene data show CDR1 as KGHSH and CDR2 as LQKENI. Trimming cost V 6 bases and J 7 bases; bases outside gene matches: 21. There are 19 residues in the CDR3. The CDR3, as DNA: TGTGCCAGCTCTCGAGAAAGGACTAGCGGCTCTCGTTTGGCGAATGAGCAGTTCTTC. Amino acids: CASSRERTSGSRLANEQFF.

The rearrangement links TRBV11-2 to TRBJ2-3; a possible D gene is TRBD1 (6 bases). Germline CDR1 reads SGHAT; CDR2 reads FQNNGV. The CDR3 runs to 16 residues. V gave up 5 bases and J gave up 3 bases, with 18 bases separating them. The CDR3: CASSNLDRLATDTQYF. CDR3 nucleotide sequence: TGTGCCAGCAGCAACCTAGACAGGTTGGCGACAGATACGCAGTATTTT.